The present T cell receptor (beta chain) was sequenced within a study of identical twins. Regarding the study as a whole: The models gave estimates that fell short of the out-of-frame TCR alpha sharing seen in monozygotic twins.

TCRdb reanalysed the 5' RACE reads using MiXCR and keeps one entry per CDR3 protein. The repertoire holds some 760,000 distinct CDR3 sequences, with about 20% as singletons. V shed 0 bases and J shed 9 bases, with 12 bases lying between them. The germline V gene encodes CDR1 LGHNA and CDR2 YSLEER. The CDR3 has 14 amino acids. Note on this clonotype: What it binds is not known.

These records were also assigned to another study, of T cells expressing NK-cell markers. This second report adds: One of eight sequenced donors was HCMV-seronegative; the other seven were seropositive. Several experiments added an anti-gamma-delta TCR antibody to sort only alpha-beta TCR T cells.

This chain connects TRBV4-3 to TRBJ2-1; D may be TRBD2 (6 bases). The sample comprised PBMCs. The sequence was obtained from a woman between 18 and 29 years old in good health. The CDR3 protein is CASSQEASEVEQFF. The CDR3 bases are TGCGCCAGCAGCCAAGAAGCTAGCGAGGTTGAGCAGTTCTTC.